This TCR beta chain was sequenced during a study of Graves' ophthalmopathy and Graves' hyperthyroidism. Amplified material comprised TCR beta CDR3 regions derived from RNA transcripts. An opening RT-PCR round employed HTBI primers and preceded a second-round multiplex PCR. TCRdb re-called the multiplex PCR reads with MiXCR, one entry per CDR3 protein. Of about 620,000 distinct CDR3 sequences in the sample, 22% were seen once. The CDR3 consists of 14 residues. V gave up 3 bases and J gave up 4 bases; unmatched junction bases: 4. CDR1 LNHNV and CDR2 YYDKDF come from the germline V gene (reference sequence). This clonotype was picked up a small number of times.

The origin of this receptor is a woman aged 18-29 years with stable Graves' hyperthyroidism. Some clones in this sample may be carry-over from other donors' samples. The sequenced material came from peripheral blood. J is TRBJ2-5 and V is TRBV15; 8 bases are shared with TRBD1. The CDR3 coding sequence is TGTGCCACCAGCAGCAGGGGGCTACGAGAGACCCAGTACTTC. This encodes CATSSRGLRETQYF.